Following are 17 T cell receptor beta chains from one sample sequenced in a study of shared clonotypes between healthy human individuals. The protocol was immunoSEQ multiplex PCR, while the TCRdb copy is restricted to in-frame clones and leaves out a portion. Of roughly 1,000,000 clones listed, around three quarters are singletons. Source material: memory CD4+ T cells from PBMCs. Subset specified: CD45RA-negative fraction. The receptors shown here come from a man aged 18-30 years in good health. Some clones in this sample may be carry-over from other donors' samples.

The DNA for the CDR3 is TGTGCCATCAGTGGCGGGAGCGGTGAGCAGTTCTTC. It is translated as CAISGGSGEQFF. The V call is TRBV10-3, the J call TRBJ2-1; 7 nucleotides match TRBD2. V was pared by 4 bases and J by 9 bases, with 3 bases of the junction left unmatched. The CDR3 is made up of 12 amino acids. The germline V gene encodes CDR1 ENHRY and CDR2 SYGVKD.

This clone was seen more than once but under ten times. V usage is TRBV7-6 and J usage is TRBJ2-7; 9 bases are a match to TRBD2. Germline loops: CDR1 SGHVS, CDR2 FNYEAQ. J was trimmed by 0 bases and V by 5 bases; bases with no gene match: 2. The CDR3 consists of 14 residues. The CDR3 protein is CASSGGLASYEQYF. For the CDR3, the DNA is TGTGCCAGCAGCGGGGGACTAGCCTCCTACGAGCAGTACTTC.

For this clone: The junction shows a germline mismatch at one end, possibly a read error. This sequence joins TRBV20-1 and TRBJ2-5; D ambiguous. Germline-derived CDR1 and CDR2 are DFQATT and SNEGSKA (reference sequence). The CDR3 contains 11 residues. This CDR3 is CSVIAEETQYF. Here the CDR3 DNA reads TGCAGCGTGATCGCGGAAGAAACCCAGTACTTC.

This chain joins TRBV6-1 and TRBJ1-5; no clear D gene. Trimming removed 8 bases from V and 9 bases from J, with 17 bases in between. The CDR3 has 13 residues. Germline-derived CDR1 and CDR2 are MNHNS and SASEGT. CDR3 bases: TGTGCCAGCGTCCGGGTTGAGTCCGGGCCCCAGCATTTT. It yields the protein CASVRVESGPQHF.

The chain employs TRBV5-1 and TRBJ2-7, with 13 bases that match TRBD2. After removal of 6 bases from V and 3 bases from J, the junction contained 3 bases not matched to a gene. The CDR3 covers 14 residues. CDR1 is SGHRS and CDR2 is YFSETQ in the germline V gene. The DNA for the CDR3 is TGCGCCAGCACTCGGACTAGCGGGAGCTACGAGCAGTACTTC. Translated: CASTRTSGSYEQYF.

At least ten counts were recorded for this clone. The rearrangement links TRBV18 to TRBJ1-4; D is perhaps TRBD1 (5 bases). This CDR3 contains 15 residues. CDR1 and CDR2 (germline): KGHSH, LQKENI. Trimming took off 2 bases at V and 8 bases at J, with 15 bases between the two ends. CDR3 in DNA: TGTGCCAGCTCACCAGATGACCGGAGGGGCGAAAAACTGTTTTTT. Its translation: CASSPDDRRGEKLFF.

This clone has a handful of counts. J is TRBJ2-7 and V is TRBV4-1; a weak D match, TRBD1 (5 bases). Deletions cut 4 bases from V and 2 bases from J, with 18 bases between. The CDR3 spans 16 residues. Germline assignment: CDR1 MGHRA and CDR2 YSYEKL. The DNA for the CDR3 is TGCGCCAGCAGCCTAAGCACTTCAGGGCGCACCTACGAGCAGTACTTC. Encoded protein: CASSLSTSGRTYEQYF.

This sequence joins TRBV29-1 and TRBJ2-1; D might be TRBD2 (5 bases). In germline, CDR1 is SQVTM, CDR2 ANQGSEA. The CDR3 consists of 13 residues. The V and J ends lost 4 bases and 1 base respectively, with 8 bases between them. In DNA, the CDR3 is TGCAGCGTTGGCGGGCGGTCCTACAATGAGCAGTTCTTC. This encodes CSVGGRSYNEQFF.

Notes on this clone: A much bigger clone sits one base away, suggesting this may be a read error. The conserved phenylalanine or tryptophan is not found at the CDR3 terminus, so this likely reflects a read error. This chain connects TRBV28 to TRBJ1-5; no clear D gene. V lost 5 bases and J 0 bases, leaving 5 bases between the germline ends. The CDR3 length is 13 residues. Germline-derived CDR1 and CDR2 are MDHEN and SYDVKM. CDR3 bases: TGTGCCAGCAGTCGGGATAGCAATCAGCCCCAGCATCTT. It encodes CASSRDSNQPQHL.

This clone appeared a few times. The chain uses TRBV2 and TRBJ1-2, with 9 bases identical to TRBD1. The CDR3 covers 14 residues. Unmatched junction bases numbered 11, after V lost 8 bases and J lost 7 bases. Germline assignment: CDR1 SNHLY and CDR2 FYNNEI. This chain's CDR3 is CASDPGQGNSGYTF. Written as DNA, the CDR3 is TGTGCCAGCGATCCGGGACAGGGTAATTCTGGCTACACCTTC.

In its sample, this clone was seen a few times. CDR3 coding DNA: TGCAGCGTTGAAAGGCAGAGCATGAACACTGAAGCTTTCTTT. Protein: CSVERQSMNTEAFF. The V call is TRBV29-1, the J call TRBJ1-1; D ambiguous. The CDR3 runs 14 residues. Trimming cost V 2 bases and J 0 bases, with 10 bases left between them. The V gene's germline CDR1 is SQVTM and CDR2 ANQGSEA.

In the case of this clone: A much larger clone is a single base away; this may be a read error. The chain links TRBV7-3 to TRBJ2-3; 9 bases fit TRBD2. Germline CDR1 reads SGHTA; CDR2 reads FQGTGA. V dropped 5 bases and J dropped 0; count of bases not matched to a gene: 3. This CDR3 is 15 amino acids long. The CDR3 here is CASSPTSGSTDTQYF. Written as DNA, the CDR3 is TGTGCCAGCAGCCCAACTAGCGGGAGCACAGATACGCAGTATTTT.

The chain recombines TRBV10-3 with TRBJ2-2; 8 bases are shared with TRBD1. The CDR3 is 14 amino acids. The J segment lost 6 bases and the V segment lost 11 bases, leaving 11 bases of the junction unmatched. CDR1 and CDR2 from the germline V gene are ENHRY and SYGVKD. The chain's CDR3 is CAASRGPGAGELFF. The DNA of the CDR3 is TGTGCCGCATCCAGGGGGCCGGGAGCCGGGGAGCTGTTTTTT.

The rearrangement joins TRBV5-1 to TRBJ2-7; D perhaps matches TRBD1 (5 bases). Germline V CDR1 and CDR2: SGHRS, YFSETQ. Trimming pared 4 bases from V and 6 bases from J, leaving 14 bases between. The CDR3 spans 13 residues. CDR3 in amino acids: CASSPQGYSEQYF. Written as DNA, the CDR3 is TGCGCCAGCAGCCCCCAGGGATATAGCGAGCAGTACTTC.

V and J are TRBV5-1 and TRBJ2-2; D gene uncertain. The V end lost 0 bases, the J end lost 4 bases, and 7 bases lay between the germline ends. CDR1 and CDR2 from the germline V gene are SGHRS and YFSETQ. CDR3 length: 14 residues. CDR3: CASSLGRVTGELFF. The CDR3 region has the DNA TGCGCCAGCAGCTTGGGACGGGTCACCGGGGAGCTGTTTTTT.

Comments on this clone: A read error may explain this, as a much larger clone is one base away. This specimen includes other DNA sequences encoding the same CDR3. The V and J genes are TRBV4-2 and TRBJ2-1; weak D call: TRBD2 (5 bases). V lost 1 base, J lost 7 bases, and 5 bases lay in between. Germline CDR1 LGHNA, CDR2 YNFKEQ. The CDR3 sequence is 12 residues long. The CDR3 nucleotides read TGTGCCAGCAGCCAAGGAGGGAATGAGCAGTTCTTC. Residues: CASSQGGNEQFF.

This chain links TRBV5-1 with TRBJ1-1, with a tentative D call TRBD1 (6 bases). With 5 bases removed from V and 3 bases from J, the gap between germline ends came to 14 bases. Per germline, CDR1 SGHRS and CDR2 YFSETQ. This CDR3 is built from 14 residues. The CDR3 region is CASRPFKGDTEAFF. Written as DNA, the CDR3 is TGCGCCAGCAGGCCGTTTAAGGGGGACACTGAAGCTTTCTTT.